These T cell receptor beta chains were read from a single sample in a study of blood T cell repertoires in COVID-19. Generated by immunoSEQ multiplex PCR, the TCRdb table keeps only in-frame clones and is missing some. The sample carries a few hundred thousand clones, roughly 87% recorded once. Material for sequencing was PBMCs or T cells enriched from blood (not recorded which). Every receptor here comes from a middle-aged woman who had recovered from COVID-19. The CDR3 runs from the conserved cysteine through the conserved F or W. The D gene is left open where the match is weak. Some rows have no size entry. The others give once, few or many, or a class for an expanded clone.

j_call,v_call,clone_size,d_call,cdr3_nt,cdr3_aa
TRBJ2-7,TRBV7-2,.,TRBD2,TGTGCCAGCAGCTTTTTAAGCGGGGGTTCCTACGAGCAGTACTTC,CASSFLSGGSYEQYF
TRBJ2-4,TRBV7-8,.,TRBD2,TGTGCCAGCATCACCGGGGTAGGCGGGAGGGCCGGAAACATTCAGTACTTC,CASITGVGGRAGNIQYF
TRBJ2-1,TRBV6-5,once,TRBD1,TGTGCCAGCAGGACCGGGACAGGGATTGGTGAGCAGTTCTTC,CASRTGTGIGEQFF
TRBJ2-2,TRBV7-2,.,TRBD2,TGTGCCAGCAGCTTAGATAGCGGGAGTTCCGGGGAGCTGTTTTTT,CASSLDSGSSGELFF
TRBJ2-1,TRBV10-1,once,TRBD2,TGCGCCAGCAGTGGACGGCGCGGGAGCGGTAATGAGCAGTTCTTC,CASSGRRGSGNEQFF
TRBJ2-1,TRBV3-1/TRBV3-2,.,TRBD2,TGTGCCAGCAGCCACTCGACTAGCAAGGATGAGCAGTTCTTC,CASSHSTSKDEQFF
TRBJ2-7,TRBV10-2,.,.,TGCGCCAGCTCTAGTGAGTCTATTTTCGAGCAGTACTTC,CASSSESIFEQYF
TRBJ1-3,TRBV4-1,.,TRBD1,TGCGCCAGCAGCCAAGGGGGGGACAGGATCTCTGGAAACACCATATATTTT,CASSQGGDRISGNTIYF
TRBJ2-7,TRBV28,.,TRBD2,TGTGCCAGCACCCGGGGGGGCCACGAGCAGTACTTC,CASTRGGHEQYF
TRBJ2-7,TRBV10-2,few,TRBD1,TGCGCCAGCAGTGCCTCGACAGGGAGCTCCTACGAGCAGTACTTC,CASSASTGSSYEQYF
TRBJ2-3,TRBV7-3,.,TRBD1,TGTGCCAGCAGCTTAAACAGGGGGCTGTCAGATACGCAGTATTTT,CASSLNRGLSDTQYF
TRBJ2-7,TRBV28,once,TRBD2,TGTGCCAGCAGTTTACCTGGGACTAGCGGCTCCTACGAGCAGTACTTC,CASSLPGTSGSYEQYF
TRBJ2-2,TRBV5-1,.,TRBD1,TGCGCCAGCAGCTCCGGACAGGGGGGAACCGGGGAGCTGTTTTTT,CASSSGQGGTGELFF
TRBJ2-1,TRBV27,once,TRBD2,TGTGCCAGCAGTCCAGACCCGGGACTAAGGGTTGGGAATGAGCAGTTCTTC,CASSPDPGLRVGNEQFF
TRBJ1-5,TRBV19,.,.,TGTGCCAGTAGTATTGGGCAGAACAGGGTCAATCAGCCCCAGCATTTT,CASSIGQNRVNQPQHF
TRBJ2-1,TRBV20-1,.,.,TGCAGTGGGACTCCTTCGTATGAGCAGTTCTTC,CSGTPSYEQFF
TRBJ1-4,TRBV28,once,.,TGTGCCAGCAGTTTAGGTGGGGCAGGTGAAAAACTGTTTTTT,CASSLGGAGEKLFF
TRBJ2-3,TRBV4-3,.,.,TGCGCCAGCAGCCAAGGGTCTGCCGGGAGCGGTGTAGATACGCAGTATTTT,CASSQGSAGSGVDTQYF
TRBJ2-3,TRBV19,many,.,TGTGCCAGTAGTATGGGGACTGCCTACACAGATACGCAGTATTTT,CASSMGTAYTDTQYF
TRBJ1-4,TRBV30,.,TRBD1,TGTGCCTGGAGTGGGACAGGGGGTGAAAAACTGTTTTTT,CAWSGTGGEKLFF
TRBJ1-2,TRBV5-1,.,TRBD1,TGCGCCAGCAGCCCCCTCCAGGGGGCCTATGGCTACACCTTC,CASSPLQGAYGYTF
TRBJ1-5,TRBV30,.,TRBD1,TGTGCCTGGAGTCCTGGACAGGTACATCAGCCCCAGCATTTT,CAWSPGQVHQPQHF
TRBJ1-1,TRBV27,.,TRBD1,TGTGCCAGCAGTCCAAGGACAGGGCTTAGTTCTGAAGCTTTCTTT,CASSPRTGLSSEAFF
TRBJ1-4,TRBV3-1/TRBV3-2,.,.,TGTGCCAGCAGCCCCTCCCAGGGTGGAGAAAAACTGTTTTTT,CASSPSQGGEKLFF
TRBJ1-3,TRBV6-5,.,.,TGTGCCAGCAGTTACACGAGCTCTGGAAACACCATATATTTT,CASSYTSSGNTIYF
TRBJ2-1,TRBV5-1,.,.,TGCGCCAGCAGCCTCCGGGACAACGGGTTGAGGGAGCAGTTCTTC,CASSLRDNGLREQFF
TRBJ2-1,TRBV7-2,.,TRBD2,TGTGCCAGCAGCAGGGGCCTAGCGGGAGGGGTTGAGCAGTTCTTC,CASSRGLAGGVEQFF
TRBJ2-7,TRBV3-1/TRBV3-2,once,TRBD2,TGTGCCAGCAGCCATCTAGGGGCAGGGACTAGCGGGAGTCAGTACTTC,CASSHLGAGTSGSQYF
TRBJ2-1,TRBV6-4,.,TRBD2,TGTGCCAGCAGTGCCGGGGGGAGCTCCTACAATGAGCAGTTCTTC,CASSAGGSSYNEQFF
TRBJ2-2,TRBV28,.,TRBD2,TGTGCCAGCAGTTTATTCCGGACTAGCGGGAGGGGTACCGGGGAGCTGTTTTTT,CASSLFRTSGRGTGELFF
TRBJ1-2,TRBV29-1,.,.,TGCAGCGTTGAAGATTTGGGGGGTGGCTACACCTTC,CSVEDLGGGYTF
TRBJ2-2,TRBV5-4,once,TRBD2,TGTGCCAGCAGCCTGGGGGGGGACCTTGGGGAGCTGTTTTTT,CASSLGGDLGELFF
TRBJ1-1,TRBV7-9,.,.,TGTGCCAGCAGCCCTACCACAGGGAACACTGAAGCTTTCTTT,CASSPTTGNTEAFF
TRBJ1-5,TRBV7-9,.,TRBD1,TGTGCCAGCAGCTCTCAGGGGGCCCCCAATCAGCCCCAGCATTTT,CASSSQGAPNQPQHF
TRBJ1-2,TRBV10-2,few,TRBD1,TGCGCCAGCAGGAGTGACCGGACAGGGGGCTGGAATGGCTACACCTTC,CASRSDRTGGWNGYTF
TRBJ2-7,TRBV5-1,.,.,TGCGCCAGCAGCTTGGGGGGGGACGAGCAGTACTTC,CASSLGGDEQYF
TRBJ2-7,TRBV30,.,.,TGTGCCTGGAGTCCCAGGGTGCGACCCTACCGGGCGGGAAAAGTATACGAGCAGTACTTC,CAWSPRVRPYRAGKVYEQYF
TRBJ1-5,TRBV7-9,.,TRBD1,TGTGCCAGCAGCCGACAGGGCAGCAATCAGCCCCAGCATTTT,CASSRQGSNQPQHF
TRBJ2-1,TRBV9,.,TRBD2,TGTGCCAGCAGCGTAGTACTAGCGGGAGGGCCCTCCTACAATGAGCAGTTCTTC,CASSVVLAGGPSYNEQFF
TRBJ1-5,TRBV19,.,.,TGTGCCAGTGCCTTGGTGGGGGCATCGGGTCAGCCCCAGCATTTT,CASALVGASGQPQHF
TRBJ2-7,TRBV28,.,.,TGTGCCAGCAGTTTAACCCCTATCTACGAGCAGTACTTC,CASSLTPIYEQYF
TRBJ1-5,TRBV6-1,.,TRBD1,TGTGCCAGCAGTGGGTCGGCAGGGGGTTATAGCAATCAGCCCCAGCATTTT,CASSGSAGGYSNQPQHF
TRBJ2-7,TRBV30,.,TRBD2,TGTGCCTGGAGCATTAGCGGGAGCTCCTACGAGCAGTACTTC,CAWSISGSSYEQYF
TRBJ2-1,TRBV6-5,.,.,TGTGCCAGCAGTTATAGGGCCAGGGGTATTGGTGAGCAGTTCTTC,CASSYRARGIGEQFF
TRBJ2-5,TRBV11-3,.,.,TGTGCCAGCAGCCCCAAGACCCAGTACTTC,CASSPKTQYF
TRBJ1-1,TRBV28,.,.,TGTGCCAGCAGTCGCCCCGGGACAACTAACACTGAAGCTTTCTTT,CASSRPGTTNTEAFF